This T cell receptor (beta chain) originates from a study of T cells in Graves' hyperthyroidism and ophthalmopathy. This CDR3 has 12 residues. Trimming took off 3 bases at V and 7 bases at J, with 9 bases between the two ends. Germline V CDR1 and CDR2: LNHDA, SQIVND (reference sequence). RNA transcripts yielded amplified TCR beta CDR3 regions. HTBI primers were employed in a first-round RT-PCR of the TCR CDR3. TCRdb called the multiplex PCR reads again in MiXCR, with one record for every CDR3 protein. The sample lists around 500,000 distinct CDR3 sequences; around a fifth were seen once. The receptor was derived from a woman in her 70s with Graves' ophthalmopathy. The V call is TRBV19, the J call TRBJ1-2; maybe TRBD1 (6 bases). The sequenced sample consisted of blood. CDR3 in amino acids: CASSMSGAGYTF. The CDR3 region has the DNA TGTGCCAGTAGTATGTCAGGGGCTGGCTACACCTTC.